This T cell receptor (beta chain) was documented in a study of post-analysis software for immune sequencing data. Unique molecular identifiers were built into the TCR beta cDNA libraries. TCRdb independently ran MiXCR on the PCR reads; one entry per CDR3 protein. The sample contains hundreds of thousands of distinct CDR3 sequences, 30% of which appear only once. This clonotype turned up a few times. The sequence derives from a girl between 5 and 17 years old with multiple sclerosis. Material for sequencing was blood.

The CDR3 protein is CASSLEQTTSYEQYF. CDR3 coding DNA: TGTGCCAGCAGCTTAGAGCAGACTACCTCCTACGAGCAGTACTTC. The chain links TRBV11-2 to TRBJ2-7; D possibly corresponds to TRBD2 (5 bases). CDR3 length equals 15 residues. With 0 bases removed from V and 0 bases from J, the gap between germline ends came to 9 bases. CDR1 is SGHAT and CDR2 is FQNNGV in the germline V gene. Full variable domain (missing parts from reference TRBV11-2 and TRBJ2-7): EAGVAQSPRYKIIEKRQSVAFWCNPISGHATLYWYQQILGQGPKLLIQFQNNGVVDDSQLPKDRFSAERLKGVDSTLKIQPAKLEDSAVYLCASSLEQTTSYEQYFGPGTRLTVT.